The clone carrying this TCR beta chain showed up many times. Its antigen is unidentified. These data belong to a study of CD8+CD57+ T cells in acquired aplastic anemia. Study details: Yields of DNA that came from sorted CD4+ and CD8+ cells averaged about 3.5 ug. In CD4+ cells, healthy donors produced an average of approximately 11 million reads.

General study findings and limits: Patients and controls shared fewer than 30 CD8+ CDR3 sequences. For CD8+ Simpson's diversity, patients and controls showed no significant difference.

Investigators profiled TCR beta VDJ and CDR3 from genomic DNA template. TCRdb independently ran MiXCR on the reads; one entry per CDR3 protein. Found here are more than 100,000 distinct CDR3 sequences, more than 35% of them singletons; the top ten hold roughly 8.1%. This clonotype originated in a human donor in good health, serving as a control. Sequencing was performed on sorted CD4+, CD8+, or CD8+CD57+ T cells (not recorded which) from PBMCs.

CDR3 coding DNA: TGTGCCAGCAGTTATTACACTGAAGCTTTCTTT. Residues: CASSYYTEAFF. This chain connects TRBV2 to TRBJ1-1, with D unresolved. The CDR3 is 11 amino acids. CDR1 SNHLY and CDR2 FYNNEI come from the germline V gene. Trimming shortened V by 5 bases and J by 3 bases, and 4 bases separated the two germline ends.